This TCR beta chain was captured by sequencing in a study of cytomegalovirus exposure and HLA in healthy donors. Findings and limits, study-wide: For TCR beta chains, V- and J-gene trimming was later linked to a missense DCLRE1C variant. Apart from CMV serostatus, no immune exposure information was available.

About this clone itself: The antigen is undetermined.

Researchers ran the PCR with 60 Vbeta and 13 Jbeta primers. The table came from immunoSEQ multiplex PCR; TCRdb's copy has only in-frame clones and leaves some out. The data contain about 150,000 clones, 76% of them seen just once; the ten biggest clones take up 1.8%. Per the germline V gene, CDR1 is MNHEY and CDR2 is SVGAGI. V lost 0 bases, J lost 5 bases, and 8 bases stayed unmatched. The CDR3 loop spans 16 amino acids. The sample consisted of PBMCs. This clonotype was obtained from a man in his forties in good health and CMV-seronegative. V is TRBV6-5 and J is TRBJ2-7; 9 bases fit TRBD2. In nucleotides, the CDR3 is TGTGCCAGCAGTTACTCGTTCGCGGGAGGGCTAGACGAGCAGTACTTC. It is translated as CASSYSFAGGLDEQYF.